Described below is a single TCR beta chain sequence and its context. Its antigen is unidentified. The V end lost 2 bases, the J end lost 5 bases, and 10 bases lay between the germline ends. Germline loops: CDR1 SGDLS, CDR2 YYNGEE. This CDR3 contains 13 residues. Clones were sequenced by immunoSEQ multiplex PCR, and TCRdb holds only the in-frame ones, with some missing. The table records 5,500 to 8,000 clones, about 40% of them present only once. This sample is part of a study of T cells in localized non-small cell lung cancer. Whole-study results and caveats: Because researchers sequenced only one region of the tumor, heterogeneity is still possible. The study linked higher blood T cell density to longer overall survival.

The chain has TRBV9 and TRBJ2-5, with D possibly being TRBD2 (6 bases). This sequence was found in a man aged 40 to 69 with stage III lung adenocarcinoma. Material: lung tumor tissue, obtained before any cancer treatment. The CDR3 loop reads CASSVRGTETQYF. The CDR3 nucleotides read TGTGCCAGCAGCGTGCGGGGAACGGAGACCCAGTACTTC.